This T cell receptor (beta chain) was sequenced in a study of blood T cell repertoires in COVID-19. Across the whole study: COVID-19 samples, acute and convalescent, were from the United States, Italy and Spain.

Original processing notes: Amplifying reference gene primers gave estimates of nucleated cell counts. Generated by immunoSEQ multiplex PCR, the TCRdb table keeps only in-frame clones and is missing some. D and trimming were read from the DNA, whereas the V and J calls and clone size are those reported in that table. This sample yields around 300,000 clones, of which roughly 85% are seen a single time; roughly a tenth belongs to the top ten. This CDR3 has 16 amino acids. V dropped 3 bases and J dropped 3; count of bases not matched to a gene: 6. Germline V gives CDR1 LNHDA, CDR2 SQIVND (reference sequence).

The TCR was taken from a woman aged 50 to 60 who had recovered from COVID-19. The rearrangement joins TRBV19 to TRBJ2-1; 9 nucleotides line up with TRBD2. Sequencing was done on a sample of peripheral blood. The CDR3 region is CASSIPSSGVYNEQFF. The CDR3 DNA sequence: TGTGCCAGTAGTATCCCTTCTAGCGGGGTCTACAATGAGCAGTTCTTC.